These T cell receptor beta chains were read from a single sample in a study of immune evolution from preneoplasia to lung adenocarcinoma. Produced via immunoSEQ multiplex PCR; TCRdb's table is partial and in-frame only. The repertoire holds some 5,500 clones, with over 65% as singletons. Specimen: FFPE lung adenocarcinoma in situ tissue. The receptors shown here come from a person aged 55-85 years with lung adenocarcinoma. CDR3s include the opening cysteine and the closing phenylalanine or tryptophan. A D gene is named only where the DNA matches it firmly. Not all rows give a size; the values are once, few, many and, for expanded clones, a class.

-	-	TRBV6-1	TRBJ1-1	TGTGCCAGCAGTCTACAGCGGAACACTGAAGCTTTCTTT	CASSLQRNTEAFF
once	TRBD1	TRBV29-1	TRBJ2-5	TGCAGTGCCCCGGGACAGCAAGAGACCCAGTACTTC	CSAPGQQETQYF
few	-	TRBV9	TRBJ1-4	TGTGCCAGCAGCCCAAGAGGTACAACTAATGAAAAACTGTTTTTT	CASSPRGTTNEKLFF
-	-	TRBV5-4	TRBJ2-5	TGTGCCAGCAGCATCCGAATGACAAGCCACCAAGAGACCCAGTACTTC	CASSIRMTSHQETQYF
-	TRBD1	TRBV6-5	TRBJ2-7	TGTGCCAGCAGTTACCCTGACAGGGCCGAGCAGTACTTC	CASSYPDRAEQYF
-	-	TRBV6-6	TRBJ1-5	TGTGCCAGCATTAAGAATAGCAATCAGCCCCAGCATTTT	CASIKNSNQPQHF
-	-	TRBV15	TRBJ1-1	TGTGCCACCAGCACGGGCGGTCCCGTGGGAGCTTTCTTT	CATSTGGPVGAFF
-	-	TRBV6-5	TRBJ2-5	TGTGCCAGCAGTTATCAGGGCCTGGGAGAGACCCAGTACTTC	CASSYQGLGETQYF
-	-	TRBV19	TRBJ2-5	TGTGCCAGTTCGACGGGGGCTGAGACCCAGTACTTC	CASSTGAETQYF
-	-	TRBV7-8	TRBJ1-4	TGTGCCAGCCGTCCCGGATCGGGGTTGGCTGAAAAACTGTTTTTT	CASRPGSGLAEKLFF
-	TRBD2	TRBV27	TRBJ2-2	TGTGCCAGCAGGGCCCGGACTAGCGCCGTCGGGGAGCTGTTTTTT	CASRARTSAVGELFF
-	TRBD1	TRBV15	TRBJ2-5	TGTGCCACCAGCATATATTCCCGGGACAGGGATGAGGAGACCCAGTACTTC	CATSIYSRDRDEETQYF
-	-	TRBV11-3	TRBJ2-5	TGTGCCAGCAGCTTAGTGGGCACGGGTACGGAGACCCAGTACTTC	CASSLVGTGTETQYF
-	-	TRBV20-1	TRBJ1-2	TGCAGTGCTAGACACTATGGCTACACCTTC	CSARHYGYTF
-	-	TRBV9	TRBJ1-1	TGTGTCAGCAGCGTAGATACAGGGTTGGGCACTGAAGCTTTCTTT	CVSSVDTGLGTEAFF
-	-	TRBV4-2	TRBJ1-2	TGTGCCAGCAGCCAAGTTACGGGGGCGGATGGCTACACCTTC	CASSQVTGADGYTF
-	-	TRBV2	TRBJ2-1	TGTGCCAGCAGCGACAACAATGAGCAGTTCTTC	CASSDNNEQFF
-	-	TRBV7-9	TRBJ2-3	TGTGCCACCGGCGAGGGCTCAGATACGCAGTATTTT	CATGEGSDTQYF
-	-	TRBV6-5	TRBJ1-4	TGTGCCAGCAGTTACCGGGCGACGGATGAAAAACTGTTTTTT	CASSYRATDEKLFF
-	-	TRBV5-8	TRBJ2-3	TGTGCCAGCAGCTTGGAGATTAGCACAGATACGCAGTATTTT	CASSLEISTDTQYF
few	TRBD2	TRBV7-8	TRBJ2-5	TGTGCCAGCAGCTTTAGCGGGGGCCAAGAGACCCAGTACTTC	CASSFSGGQETQYF
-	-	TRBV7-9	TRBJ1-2	TGTGCCAGCAGCTTGTTCCCCGCTTCTGGCTACACCTTC	CASSLFPASGYTF
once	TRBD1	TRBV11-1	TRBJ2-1	TGTGCCAGCAGCTTAAGCGCGACAGGGTCACATTATGAGCAGTTCTTC	CASSLSATGSHYEQFF
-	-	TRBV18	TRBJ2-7	TGTGCCAGCTCACCACCGGCCGGGAGTATGAACGAGCAGTACTTC	CASSPPAGSMNEQYF
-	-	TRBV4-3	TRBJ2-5	TGCGCCAGCAGCCGATTTAACGACCGGGAGACCCAGTACTTC	CASSRFNDRETQYF